This paragraph reports one T cell receptor (beta chain). The sample originates from a study of blood T cell repertoires in COVID-19. V was clipped by 0 bases and J by 4 bases, with 16 bases between them. Germline V CDR1 and CDR2: SGHDT, YYEEEE. This CDR3 is built from 16 residues. Here immunoSEQ multiplex PCR was the method, and the copy in TCRdb shows in-frame clones only, minus some. The repertoire holds roughly 350,000 clones, with about 85% as singletons. This clonotype was obtained from a young woman with acute or convalescent COVID-19. Input material: peripheral blood. This sequence joins TRBV5-6 and TRBJ1-2; the D gene is possibly TRBD1 (5 bases). CDR3 amino acids: CASSLAGIGGGYGYTF. The CDR3 nucleotides are TGTGCCAGCAGCTTGGCCGGTATAGGCGGGGGCTATGGCTACACCTTC. The whole variable domain, remainder taken from reference TRBV5-6 and TRBJ1-2, is DAGVTQSPTHLIKTRGQQVTLRCSPKSGHDTVSWYQQALGQGPQFIFQYYEEEERQRGNFPDRFSGHQFPNYSSELNVNALLLGDSALYLCASSLAGIGGGYGYTFGSGTRLTVV.